Following are 15 T cell receptor beta chains from one sample sequenced in a study of T-cell memory formation after mild COVID-19. TCRdb recomputed calls from the 5' RACE reads with MiXCR, one row per CDR3 protein. The sample yields approximately 560,000 distinct CDR3 sequences, about 18% seen once. Sequenced: PBMCs or a T cell subset sorted from them (not recorded which). Receptors originate from an adult woman who had mild COVID-19 (a few samples of this study predate the infection). Cell type and time point are not known.

This clonotype was counted a few times. A read error may produce the germline difference seen at one junction end. CDR3 region: CASSLEGQGGTEAFF. Written as DNA, the CDR3 is TGTGCCAGCAGCTTAGAAGGACAGGGGGGCACTGAAGCTTTCTTT. The chain recombines TRBV5-1 with TRBJ1-1, with 10 nucleotides matching TRBD1. Germline V gene sequence: CDR1 SGHRS, CDR2 YFSETQ. The CDR3 length is 15 residues. Full variable domain (outside the CDR3, taken from reference TRBV5-1 and TRBJ1-1): KAGVTQTPRYLIKTRGQQVTLSCSPISGHRSVSWYQQTPGQGLQFLFEYFSETQRNKGNFPGRFSGRQFSNSRSEMNVSTLELGDSALYLCASSLEGQGGTEAFFGQGTRLTVV.

The V gene is TRBV5-1, the J gene TRBJ2-1; D is possibly TRBD2 (6 bases). CDR3 length: 15 residues. Germline V lookup: CDR1 SGHRS, CDR2 YFSETQ. Trimming left V 1 base short and J 8 bases short, with 16 bases between. The chain's CDR3 is CASSLWGDPTDEQFF. The CDR3 DNA follows: TGCGCCAGCAGCTTGTGGGGGGATCCTACGGATGAGCAGTTCTTC.

The chain employs TRBV7-8 and TRBJ2-7; 7 bases line up with TRBD1. Unmatched junction bases numbered 6, after V lost 4 bases and J lost 0 bases. Germline V gene data show CDR1 as SGHVS and CDR2 as FQNEAQ. The CDR3 runs 15 residues. This chain's CDR3 is CASSSTGIASYEQYF. The CDR3 coding sequence is TGTGCCAGCAGCTCGACAGGGATTGCCTCCTACGAGCAGTACTTC.

The chain uses TRBV12-3 or TRBV12-4 and TRBJ1-5, with D possibly matching TRBD1 (5 bases). The CDR3 contains 14 residues. With 6 bases removed from V and 1 base from J, the gap between germline ends came to 10 bases. The CDR3 loop reads CASRRGGSNQPQHF. The CDR3 nucleotides are TGTGCCAGCAGACGGGGGGGAAGCAATCAGCCCCAGCATTTT.

The chain combines TRBV5-5 with TRBJ1-1; D gene uncertain. Trimming shortened V by 1 base and J by 1 base, and 8 bases separated the two germline ends. CDR3 length equals 14 residues. The germline V gene encodes CDR1 SGHKS and CDR2 YYEKEE (reference sequence). The CDR3 spells CASSLHNGNTEAFF. For the CDR3, the DNA is TGTGCCAGCAGCTTGCACAATGGGAACACTGAAGCTTTCTTT.

This clonotype was found a few times. The chain links TRBV7-9 to TRBJ2-3, with D perhaps matching TRBD1 or TRBD2 (6 bases each). Per the germline V gene, CDR1 is SEHNR and CDR2 is FQNEAQ (reference sequence). CDR3 length: 16 amino acids. V was clipped by 2 bases and J by 3 bases, with 15 bases between them. The CDR3 protein is CASSLIWGAGTDTQYF. The CDR3 region has the DNA TGTGCCAGCAGCTTAATTTGGGGGGCCGGGACAGATACGCAGTATTTT.

This clonotype was counted a few times. V and J are TRBV12-3 or TRBV12-4 and TRBJ1-6, with D unclear. Between the trimmed V and J ends, which lost 5 bases and 5 bases, there was a span of 7 bases. CDR3 length equals 13 residues. CDR3 in DNA: TGTGCCAGCAGTATAACAGATAATTCACCCCTCCACTTT. Protein product: CASSITDNSPLHF.

This clonotype has more than one count but fewer than ten. The chain is built from TRBV6-5 and TRBJ2-7; 14 positions agree with TRBD2. This CDR3 is 22 amino acids long. Germline assignment: CDR1 MNHEY and CDR2 SVGAGI. V lost 4 bases, J lost 2 bases, and 22 bases stayed unmatched. The chain's CDR3 is CASSSRDTNRLAGGPSPYEQYF. CDR3 nucleotides: TGTGCCAGCAGTTCCCGGGACACGAACCGACTAGCGGGAGGGCCTTCGCCCTACGAGCAGTACTTC.

This clonotype appeared a few times. The chain joins TRBV12-3 or TRBV12-4 to TRBJ2-3; D ambiguous. Trimming left V 6 bases short and J 8 bases short, with 18 bases between. This CDR3 comprises 14 residues. CDR3 protein: CASSPPTPAGTQYF. The DNA for the CDR3 is TGTGCCAGCAGCCCCCCGACCCCTGCTGGTACGCAGTATTTT.

This clonotype was detected only a few times. V usage is TRBV3-1 and J usage is TRBJ2-4; no reliable D call. The CDR3 length is 17 residues. V was shortened by 2 bases and J by 1 base, with 15 bases between the two germline ends. Germline V gene lookup returns CDR1 LGHDT and CDR2 YNNKEL (reference sequence). Here the CDR3 DNA reads TGTGCCAGCAGCCAATTCGGCCAGACGCCGGCCAAAAACATTCAGTACTTC. It is translated as CASSQFGQTPAKNIQYF.

The chain recombines TRBV20-1 with TRBJ2-7; a weak D match, TRBD2 (5 bases). The CDR3 runs to 13 residues. V gave up 4 bases and J gave up 1 base, with 11 bases separating them. Germline V CDR1 and CDR2: DFQATT, SNEGSKA (reference sequence). The CDR3 protein is CSAIGRLSYEQYF. The CDR3 DNA reads as TGCAGTGCTATAGGTAGACTATCCTACGAGCAGTACTTC.

J is TRBJ2-4 and V is TRBV25-1, with D maybe TRBD1 (6 bases). CDR3 length equals 14 residues. Trimming shortened V by 3 bases and J by 2 bases, and 8 bases separated the two germline ends. The germline CDR1 and CDR2 sequences are MGHDK and SYGVNS. The CDR3 protein is CASSEGQSKNIQYF. In DNA, the CDR3 is TGTGCCAGCAGTGAGGGACAATCCAAAAACATTCAGTACTTC. Variable domain in full (rest from reference TRBV25-1 and TRBJ2-4): EADIYQTPRYLVIGTGKKITLECSQTMGHDKMYWYQQDPGMELHLIHYSYGVNSTEKGDLSSESTVSRIRTEHFPLTLESARPSHTSQYLCASSEGQSKNIQYFGAGTRLSVL.

In DNA form, the CDR3 reads TGTGCCAGCAGGACAGGGGTGAACTCTGGGGCCAACGTCCTGACTTTC. It translates to CASRTGVNSGANVLTF. This chain connects TRBV27 to TRBJ2-6; 8 nucleotides line up with TRBD1. The CDR3 consists of 16 residues. The V and J ends lost 6 bases and 0 bases, in that order; junction bases with no gene match: 4. Germline V gene lookup returns CDR1 MNHEY and CDR2 SMNVEV (reference sequence). The whole variable domain, remainder taken from reference TRBV27 and TRBJ2-6, is EAQVTQNPRYLITVTGKKLTVTCSQNMNHEYMSWYRQDPGLGLRQIYYSMNVEVTDKGDVPEGYKVSRKEKRNFPLILESPSPNQTSLYFCASRTGVNSGANVLTFGAGSRLTVL.

The CDR3, as DNA: TGTGCCAGCAGCTTGGCACCGGGACAGAGCTACAATGAGCAGTTCTTC. Translated: CASSLAPGQSYNEQFF. V gene TRBV13 combines with J gene TRBJ2-1, with 7 bases identical to TRBD1. V was pared by 3 bases and J by 3 bases, with 8 bases of the junction left unmatched. The CDR3 sequence is 16 residues long. Per germline, CDR1 PRHDT and CDR2 FYEKMQ (reference sequence).

The rearrangement links TRBV7-8 to TRBJ1-1, with D tentatively TRBD1 (5 bases). Germline V gene sequence: CDR1 SGHVS, CDR2 FQNEAQ. The CDR3 is made up of 13 amino acids. V lost 5 bases and J lost 5, with 12 bases in between. CDR3 region: CASSHSGSTEAFF. In nucleotides, the CDR3 is TGTGCCAGCAGCCACTCAGGGTCTACTGAAGCTTTCTTT.